What follows describes a single TCR beta chain. Its specificity is not known. The record originates from a study of cytomegalovirus exposure and HLA in healthy donors. Study-level points and caveats: The number of N-insertions in an Asian-associated ancestry cluster was reportedly below the roughly 670-donor mean in a later analysis.

Germline V gene data show CDR1 as SEHNR and CDR2 as FQNEAQ (reference sequence). Trimming stripped 1 base from V and 5 bases from J, with 15 bases between. The CDR3 is made up of 15 amino acids. 13 Jbeta primers and 60 Vbeta primers were used for the PCR. Profiling relied on immunoSEQ multiplex PCR, and the TCRdb table lists in-frame clones only, not all of them. The sample holds more than 100,000 clones, about 75% seen once. The sample comprised PBMCs. The sequence was obtained from a woman aged 40 to 50 in good health and CMV-seronegative. The genes are TRBV7-9 and TRBJ2-7; D ambiguous. CDR3 sequence reads: CASSLGSERTHEQYF. CDR3 bases: TGTGCCAGCAGCTTAGGGTCTGAGAGAACCCACGAGCAGTACTTC. Together with reference TRBV7-9 and TRBJ2-7, the CDR3 gives the full variable domain: DTGVSQNPRHKITKRGQNVTFRCDPISEHNRLYWYRQTLGQGPEFLTYFQNEAQLEKSRLLSDRFSAERPKGSFSTLEIQRTEQGDSAMYLCASSLGSERTHEQYFGPGTRLTVT.